Below are 29 T cell receptor beta chains sequenced from a single sample in a study of Graves' ophthalmopathy and Graves' hyperthyroidism. The authors amplified TCR beta CDR3 regions from RNA transcripts. HTBI primers primed a first-round RT-PCR, and a second-round multiplex PCR followed. TCRdb independently ran MiXCR on the multiplex PCR reads; one entry per CDR3 protein. Of about 1.1 million distinct CDR3 sequences in the sample, less than 45% were seen once. Specimen: peripheral blood or thyroid tissue (not recorded which). These receptors all come from an adult man with Graves' hyperthyroidism.

The CDR3 DNA sequence: TGTGCCTGGAGTGTGGGTGGCTTGGCTGAAGCTTTCTTT. Translation: CAWSVGGLAEAFF. The V and J genes are TRBV30 and TRBJ1-1; D is undetermined. Trimming removed 0 bases at V and 6 bases at J, with 11 bases between. The CDR3 is made up of 13 amino acids. Germline V gives CDR1 GTSNPN, CDR2 SVGIG (reference sequence).

The chain carries TRBV20-1 and TRBJ1-3, with TRBD1 matching over 9 bases. With V trimmed by 4 bases and J by 2 bases, 3 bases remained unmatched. The CDR3 loop spans 14 amino acids. From germline, CDR1 is DFQATT and CDR2 SNEGSKA (reference sequence). The CDR3 DNA reads as TGCAGTGCTAAGGGACAGGGAGCTGGAAACACCATATATTTT. This gives the protein CSAKGQGAGNTIYF.

This clonotype was counted between two and nine times. The CDR3 loop reads CASSQDAAGGIAFF. The CDR3 DNA sequence: TGTGCCAGCAGCCAAGATGCGGCAGGAGGGATAGCTTTCTTT. The V call is TRBV4-2, the J call TRBJ1-1, with D hard to call. The CDR3 runs 14 residues. CDR1 is LGHNA and CDR2 is YNFKEQ in the germline V gene. V lost 0 bases to trimming and J lost 10 bases, with 15 bases between them.

The chain has TRBV3-1 and TRBJ2-7; D is uncertain. V dropped 4 bases and J dropped 0 bases, with 10 bases sitting between them. Germline values: CDR1 LGHDT, CDR2 YNNKEL (reference sequence). The CDR3 is 14 residues long. The CDR3 bases are TGTGCCAGCAGCCGGATGAGAAGCTCCTACGAGCAGTACTTC. It is translated as CASSRMRSSYEQYF.

This rearrangement joins TRBV5-1 to TRBJ2-7; 7 bases map to TRBD1. The CDR3 has 14 amino acids. The trim removed 7 bases at V and 2 bases at J, leaving 9 bases unmatched. Germline V gene sequence: CDR1 SGHRS, CDR2 YFSETQ. The CDR3 protein is CASGTQTGTYEQYF. The CDR3 coding sequence is TGCGCCAGCGGAACTCAGACAGGGACCTACGAGCAGTACTTC.

The chain links TRBV10-3 to TRBJ2-6, with TRBD1 matching 12 bases. This CDR3 is built from 17 residues. Per the germline V gene, CDR1 is ENHRY and CDR2 is SYGVKD. J lost 1 base, V lost 6 bases, and 4 bases had no gene match. The CDR3 DNA is TGTGCCATCAGCCGGGACAGGGGGCTTTCTGGGGCCAACGTCCTGACTTTC. Amino acids: CAISRDRGLSGANVLTF.

The rearrangement links TRBV6-5 to TRBJ1-3; no clear D. The CDR3 runs to 15 residues. Germline values: CDR1 MNHEY, CDR2 SVGAGI. Trimming removed 0 bases at V and 2 bases at J, with 8 bases between. Here the CDR3 DNA reads TGTGCCAGCAGTTACTCGATGGCAGCTGGAAACACCATATATTTT. Its translation: CASSYSMAAGNTIYF.

The chain joins TRBV20-1 to TRBJ1-5; D not resolved. V shed 4 bases and J shed 8 bases, with 12 bases lying between them. Germline V lookup: CDR1 DFQATT, CDR2 SNEGSKA (reference sequence). The CDR3 contains 12 residues. DNA for the CDR3: TGCAGTGCTAACGACCGGAGGAAGCCCCAGCATTTT. It codes for CSANDRRKPQHF.

This clonotype was seen at least ten times. The rearrangement uses TRBV29-1 and TRBJ1-2, with 8 bases aligning to TRBD1. V lost 7 bases, J lost 5 bases, and 9 bases stayed unmatched. The CDR3 covers 13 residues. The germline gives CDR1 SQVTM, CDR2 ANQGSEA. CDR3 region: CSAKTGDLYGYTF. The CDR3 nucleotides are TGCAGCGCCAAGACAGGGGATCTTTATGGCTACACCTTC.

The chain uses TRBV9 and TRBJ2-2; the match to TRBD2 covers 7 bases. The junction had 10 bases not matched to a gene; V was cut back by 3 bases and J by 5 bases. This CDR3 spans 16 amino acids. Germline CDR1 SGDLS, CDR2 YYNGEE. In nucleotides, the CDR3 is TGTGCCAGCAGCGCCTCTAGCGGTTATAGGACCGGGGAGCTGTTTTTT. This codes for CASSASSGYRTGELFF.

The gene calls are TRBV7-2 and TRBJ2-5; 10 bases fit TRBD1. Trimming at V came to 2 bases and at J to 8 bases, leaving 8 bases not matched to a gene. The V gene's germline CDR1 is SGHTA and CDR2 FQGNSA. This CDR3 is 15 amino acids long. CDR3 nucleotides: TGTGCCAGCAGCTTAAAATGGGACAGGGGAGTTACCCAGTACTTC. Residues: CASSLKWDRGVTQYF.

This clonotype was seen a few times. The CDR3 sequence is CASSSGPPVGNEQYF. The CDR3 nucleotides are TGTGCCAGCAGCTCTGGACCGCCTGTAGGTAACGAGCAGTACTTC. The chain has TRBV6-2 or TRBV6-3 and TRBJ2-7; D not certain. The germline gives CDR1 MNHEY, CDR2 SVGEGT. Trimming stripped 6 bases from V and 5 bases from J, with 20 bases between. The CDR3 is made up of 15 amino acids.

In its sample, this clonotype was seen many times. The chain is built from TRBV12-3 or TRBV12-4 and TRBJ2-5; D gene ambiguous. CDR3 size: 14 residues. V was shortened by 5 bases and J by 0 bases, with 10 bases between the two germline ends. CDR3 region: CASSPQTYQETQYF. CDR3 coding DNA: TGTGCCAGCAGTCCTCAAACGTACCAAGAGACCCAGTACTTC.

This clonotype was seen only a few times. The genes are TRBV10-3 and TRBJ1-3; D ambiguous. Per the germline V gene, CDR1 is ENHRY and CDR2 is SYGVKD. The V gene lost 8 bases and the J gene lost 4 bases, with 12 bases spanning the gap. The CDR3 length is 13 residues. The CDR3 spells CAIHQGSGNTIYF. CDR3 nucleotides: TGTGCCATCCATCAAGGGTCCGGAAACACCATATATTTT.

This clonotype was counted ten times or more. The CDR3 sequence: CAISAGRGNTEAFF. CDR3 sequence (DNA): TGTGCCATCAGTGCGGGCAGGGGGAACACTGAAGCTTTCTTT. V is TRBV10-3 and J is TRBJ1-1; a weak D match, TRBD1 (6 bases). The CDR3 has 14 residues. V gave up 4 bases and J gave up 1 base, with 10 bases separating them. In germline, CDR1 is ENHRY, CDR2 SYGVKD.

This clonotype has ten or more counts. The V call is TRBV5-5, the J call TRBJ1-2; TRBD1 aligns across 9 bases. Germline CDR1 SGHKS, CDR2 YYEKEE (reference sequence). This CDR3 spans 16 amino acids. After removal of 1 base from V and 3 bases from J, the junction contained 7 bases not matched to a gene. The CDR3: CASSLKWDREDYGYTF. DNA for the CDR3: TGTGCCAGCAGCTTGAAGTGGGACAGGGAAGACTATGGCTACACCTTC.

This clonotype appeared many times. V usage is TRBV19 and J usage is TRBJ2-6; a possible D gene is TRBD2 (6 bases). The CDR3 is 15 residues long. CDR1 LNHDA and CDR2 SQIVND come from the germline V gene (reference sequence). The V gene lost 9 bases and the J gene lost 1 base, with 13 bases spanning the gap. The CDR3 DNA reads as TGTGCCAGCAGTGTTCGGGGGTCTGGGGCCAACGTCCTGACTTTC. It encodes CASSVRGSGANVLTF. Filled out from reference TRBV19 and TRBJ2-6, the complete variable domain reads DGGITQSPKYLFRKEGQNVTLSCEQNLNHDAMYWYRQDPGQGLRLIYYSQIVNDFQKGDIAEGYSVSREKKESFPLTVTSAQKNPTAFYLCASSVRGSGANVLTFGAGSRLTVL.

As concerns this clonotype: The junction and the germline gene differ at one end; a read error may be behind it. The V gene is TRBV29-1, the J gene TRBJ1-1; 11 nucleotides align to TRBD1. The CDR3 totals 14 residues. The germline V gene encodes CDR1 SQVTM and CDR2 ANQGSEA. DNA of the CDR3: TGCAGCGTGGGGACAGGGGGTAGGAACACTGAAGCTTCCTTT. Translating gives CSVGTGGRNTEASF.

Ten or more counts support this clonotype. This CDR3 is CSVEDPWGSGYTF. Here the CDR3 DNA reads TGCAGCGTTGAAGATCCATGGGGTTCTGGCTACACCTTC. This sequence joins TRBV29-1 and TRBJ1-2, with D uncertain. Per germline, CDR1 SQVTM and CDR2 ANQGSEA. Trimming took 0 bases from V and 7 from J, leaving 12 bases between them. This CDR3 has 13 residues. Using reference TRBV29-1 and TRBJ1-2 for the parts outside the CDR3, the full variable domain is SAVISQKPSRDICQRGTSLTIQCQVDSQVTMMFWYRQQPGQSLTLIATANQGSEATYESGFVIDKFPISRPNLTFSTLTVSNMSPEDSSIYLCSVEDPWGSGYTFGSGTRLTVV.

Regarding this clonotype: Given a much more abundant clone one base away, this may be a read error. This rearrangement joins TRBV9 to TRBJ1-2; no reliable D call. CDR1 and CDR2 from the germline V gene are SGDLS and YYNGEE. The length of the CDR3 is 12 residues. The V and J ends lost 3 bases and 8 bases respectively, with 11 bases between them. CDR3 DNA: TGTGCCAGCAGCGCCTCAAATTCGGGCTACACCTTC. Translation gives CASSASNSGYTF.

This clonotype was seen ten or more times. V and J are TRBV29-1 and TRBJ1-2; possible D gene TRBD1, 6 bases. The CDR3 contains 14 residues. From germline, CDR1 is SQVTM and CDR2 ANQGSEA. Trimming shortened V by 6 bases and J by 4 bases, and 18 bases separated the two germline ends. The CDR3 region is CSVPSTGFAYGYTF. In nucleotides, the CDR3 is TGCAGCGTCCCAAGTACAGGGTTCGCCTATGGCTACACCTTC.

V is TRBV4-3 and J is TRBJ1-2; D may be TRBD1 (6 bases). Germline V gene sequence: CDR1 LGHNA, CDR2 YSLEER. Trimming took off 6 bases at V and 7 bases at J, with 18 bases between the two ends. The CDR3 length is 14 residues. The CDR3 is CASRQGRGHTGYTF. The CDR3 DNA is TGCGCCAGCAGACAGGGACGGGGACACACTGGCTACACCTTC.

This clonotype was seen ten or more times. J is TRBJ1-1 and V is TRBV4-1, with a possible D match to TRBD1 (6 bases). V dropped 3 bases and J dropped 1 base, with 12 bases sitting between them. Looked up from germline, CDR1 is MGHRA and CDR2 is YSYEKL. This CDR3 is built from 15 residues. Here the CDR3 reads CASSHEWGANTEAFF. CDR3 coding DNA: TGCGCCAGCAGCCATGAGTGGGGGGCGAACACTGAAGCTTTCTTT.

This clonotype showed up many times. The J gene is TRBJ2-7, the V gene TRBV10-3; TRBD1 is a possible D gene (7 bases). CDR3 length: 14 residues. The germline V gene encodes CDR1 ENHRY and CDR2 SYGVKD. V lost 6 bases and J 7 bases, leaving 19 bases between the germline ends. The CDR3: CAISSGGRPGEQYF. As DNA, the CDR3 is TGTGCCATCAGCTCAGGGGGGAGGCCCGGTGAGCAGTACTTC.

The table lists this clonotype with many counts. V is TRBV7-9 and J is TRBJ2-5; 8 nucleotides line up with TRBD2. With V trimmed by 5 bases and J by 2 bases, 10 bases remained unmatched. CDR1 and CDR2 (germline): SEHNR, FQNEAQ (reference sequence). This CDR3 comprises 16 residues. The CDR3 bases are TGTGCCAGCAGCCCCCAGACTAGCGTCAGGCAAGAGACCCAGTACTTC. It encodes CASSPQTSVRQETQYF.

The chain joins TRBV7-9 to TRBJ1-4; tentative D call: TRBD1 (5 bases). This CDR3 spans 14 amino acids. Germline values: CDR1 SEHNR, CDR2 FQNEAQ (reference sequence). With 7 bases removed from V and 2 bases from J, the gap between germline ends came to 11 bases. The CDR3 nucleotides are TGTGCCAGCAATGGGGGAGGCACTAATGAAAAACTGTTTTTT. It translates to CASNGGGTNEKLFF.

The chain links TRBV10-3 to TRBJ1-2; D call uncertain. Trimming took off 4 bases at V and 4 bases at J, with 13 bases between the two ends. The CDR3 loop spans 14 amino acids. Germline V gene lookup returns CDR1 ENHRY and CDR2 SYGVKD. Here the CDR3 reads CAISVVRSFYGYTF. In nucleotides, the CDR3 is TGTGCCATCAGTGTAGTGAGATCCTTCTATGGCTACACCTTC.

The rearrangement uses TRBV30 and TRBJ1-4; D is undetermined. CDR3 length equals 13 residues. V was clipped by 0 bases and J by 8 bases, with 10 bases between them. CDR1 and CDR2 from the germline V gene are GTSNPN and SVGIG (reference sequence). CDR3 bases: TGTGCCTGGAGTGTAAGCCGCGGGGAAAAACTGTTTTTT. It encodes CAWSVSRGEKLFF.

Many counts were recorded for this clonotype. The chain has TRBV20-1 and TRBJ1-2; a possible D gene is TRBD1 (5 bases). The CDR3 is 12 amino acids. Germline lookup yields CDR1 DFQATT and CDR2 SNEGSKA (reference sequence). V was clipped by 6 bases and J by 6 bases, with 14 bases between them. The DNA of the CDR3 is TGCAGTGCCCAGGGCAGGCCCGATGGCTACACCTTC. Its protein is CSAQGRPDGYTF.